This T cell receptor beta chain was retrieved from a study of memory CD4+ T cells and cytomegalovirus serostatus. In the study overall: Donors were healthy Belgian adults, under 10 CMV seropositive and approximately 23 seronegative. Whole-study findings and limits: The CMV-associated TCR signature appears largely within the CD4+ memory repertoire.

A word on this clone: The antigen remains undetermined.

Only in-frame clones appear in the TCRdb table, and some are missing; sequencing was by immunoSEQ multiplex PCR. The top ten clones hold approximately 0.92% of a sample with some 59,000 clones, roughly four fifths of them seen once. The germline V gene encodes CDR1 SGHTA and CDR2 FQGNSA. V shed 3 bases and J shed 6 bases, with 5 bases lying between them. The CDR3 loop spans 12 amino acids. The sort gate was single viable CD3+CD4+CD8-CD45RO+ cells for memory CD4+ T cells. The rearrangement uses TRBV7-2 and TRBJ2-2; D not certain. Sample: memory CD4+ T cells from blood. The receptor comes from an adult in good health and CMV-seronegative. CDR3 protein: CASSFGPGELFF. In nucleotides, the CDR3 is TGTGCCAGCAGCTTCGGCCCCGGGGAGCTGTTTTTT.